The 13 T cell receptor beta chains reported below all come from one sample, sequenced in a study of T cell repertoires in cytomegalovirus infection. These receptors have no known antigen. TCRdb reprocessed the reads with MiXCR, giving one entry per CDR3 protein. The sample has around 430,000 distinct CDR3 sequences, about 44% seen once. Specimen: cultured PBMCs, collected from culture after CMV antigen stimulation. Source of these receptors: a human donor in good health (CMV status not recorded). Some clones in this sample may be carry-over from other donors' samples.

The chain links TRBV7-9 to TRBJ2-1; D not certain. V lost 4 bases to trimming and J lost 2 bases, with 12 bases between them. CDR1 SEHNR and CDR2 FQNEAQ come from the germline V gene (reference sequence). The length of the CDR3 is 15 residues. Written as DNA, the CDR3 is TGTGCCAGCAGCTCACAGAAATTAACCTACAATGAGCAGTTCTTC. Translated: CASSSQKLTYNEQFF.

This clonotype was seen more than once but under ten times. This CDR3 is CASSPGRGQPLGYTF. In nucleotides, the CDR3 is TGTGCCAGCAGCCCCGGGAGGGGGCAGCCCCTTGGCTACACCTTC. The chain uses TRBV7-2 and TRBJ1-2; TRBD1 matches at 7 bases. With 5 bases clipped from V and 7 bases from J, the junction kept 13 bases outside the gene matches. The CDR3 runs 15 residues. Germline V gene sequence: CDR1 SGHTA, CDR2 FQGNSA.

CDR3 nucleotides: TGCAGTGCTAGAAGGTCCGCAGTTAGGTACAATGAGCAGTTCTTC. Translating gives CSARRSAVRYNEQFF. The chain uses TRBV20-1 and TRBJ2-1; D gene ambiguous. Between the trimmed V and J ends, which lost 2 bases and 4 bases, there was a span of 15 bases. CDR3 size: 15 residues. Germline CDR1 DFQATT, CDR2 SNEGSKA (reference sequence).

This clonotype was seen only once. V is TRBV6-6 and J is TRBJ1-5; D is uncertain. The CDR3 has 15 residues. V was trimmed by 0 bases and J by 6 bases, leaving 12 bases between them. Germline V gene sequence: CDR1 MNHNY, CDR2 SVGAGI (reference sequence). CDR3 sequence reads: CASSYSAGSSQPQHF. The CDR3 DNA reads as TGTGCCAGCAGTTACTCGGCGGGGTCGTCTCAGCCCCAGCATTTT.

The rearrangement links TRBV20-1 to TRBJ1-4, with D maybe TRBD1 (5 bases). The CDR3 covers 15 residues. V was shortened by 0 bases and J by 4 bases, with 12 bases between the two germline ends. Germline V lookup: CDR1 DFQATT, CDR2 SNEGSKA (reference sequence). The CDR3 DNA sequence: TGCAGTGCTAGAGATCAGGGACGGATTAATGAAAAACTGTTTTTT. Protein: CSARDQGRINEKLFF.

The gene calls are TRBV9 and TRBJ2-1; D possibly corresponds to TRBD1 (6 bases). The V gene lost 0 bases and the J gene lost 5 bases, with 15 bases spanning the gap. The CDR3 runs 16 residues. The germline gives CDR1 SGDLS, CDR2 YYNGEE. This CDR3 is CASSVGTVQTDNEQFF. DNA for the CDR3: TGTGCCAGCAGCGTAGGGACAGTCCAAACAGACAATGAGCAGTTCTTC.

V is TRBV15 and J is TRBJ2-3; no reliable D call. Trimming pared 0 bases from V and 3 bases from J, leaving 7 bases between. The CDR3 has 14 residues. Germline V gene lookup returns CDR1 LNHNV and CDR2 YYDKDF (reference sequence). This CDR3 reads CATSRDTRTDTQYF. For the CDR3, the DNA is TGTGCCACCAGCAGAGATACCCGGACAGATACGCAGTATTTT.

This clonotype was picked up one time. The chain joins TRBV10-3 to TRBJ1-1; maybe TRBD1 (6 bases). Per the germline V gene, CDR1 is ENHRY and CDR2 is SYGVKD. Deletions cut 0 bases from V and 6 bases from J, with 14 bases between. The CDR3 spans 15 residues. This chain's CDR3 is CAISESRQVGPEAFF. CDR3 nucleotides: TGTGCCATCAGTGAGTCGAGACAGGTTGGTCCTGAAGCTTTCTTT.

The V call is TRBV12-3 or TRBV12-4, the J call TRBJ2-7; 7 positions agree with TRBD1. V shed 2 bases, J shed 2 bases, and the junction held 6 bases outside the gene matches. This CDR3 contains 15 residues. The CDR3 nucleotides read TGTGCCAGCAGTTTAAGTGGGACAGCACCCTACGAGCAGTACTTC. Its translation: CASSLSGTAPYEQYF.

This clonotype was found a few times. This rearrangement joins TRBV10-3 to TRBJ2-1; 8 bases fit TRBD2. V gave up 10 bases and J gave up 0 bases; unmatched junction bases: 5. CDR1 is ENHRY and CDR2 is SYGVKD in the germline V gene. CDR3 length: 14 residues. CDR3 DNA sequence: TGTGCCACCTTAGCGGGAAGCTCCTACAATGAGCAGTTCTTC. It translates to CATLAGSSYNEQFF.

The chain has TRBV2 and TRBJ1-6; a possible D gene is TRBD1 (6 bases). Trimming pared 8 bases from V and 3 bases from J, leaving 17 bases between. This CDR3 is 16 amino acids long. Germline values: CDR1 SNHLY, CDR2 FYNNEI. The CDR3 here is CASSGDLKRYNSPLHF. In DNA, the CDR3 is TGTGCCAGCTCAGGGGACCTCAAACGCTATAATTCACCCCTCCACTTT.

This clonotype appeared a few times. This sequence joins TRBV12-5 and TRBJ1-5; 10 bases fit TRBD1. Germline lookup yields CDR1 LGHNT and CDR2 FRNRAP. This CDR3 is 15 amino acids long. The junction had 8 bases not matched to a gene; V was cut back by 5 bases and J by 7 bases. The CDR3 reads CASGAGTGVWQPQHF. The CDR3, as DNA: TGTGCTAGTGGTGCCGGGACAGGGGTATGGCAGCCCCAGCATTTT.

This clonotype showed up just a few times. The gene calls are TRBV28 and TRBJ2-5; tentative D call: TRBD1 (5 bases). Germline lookup yields CDR1 MDHEN and CDR2 SYDVKM. This CDR3 spans 17 amino acids. V dropped 6 bases and J dropped 1 base, with 21 bases sitting between them. CDR3 amino acids: CASSQTTGLPSQETQYF. CDR3 DNA: TGTGCCAGCAGCCAAACCACAGGCCTCCCCAGCCAAGAGACCCAGTACTTC.